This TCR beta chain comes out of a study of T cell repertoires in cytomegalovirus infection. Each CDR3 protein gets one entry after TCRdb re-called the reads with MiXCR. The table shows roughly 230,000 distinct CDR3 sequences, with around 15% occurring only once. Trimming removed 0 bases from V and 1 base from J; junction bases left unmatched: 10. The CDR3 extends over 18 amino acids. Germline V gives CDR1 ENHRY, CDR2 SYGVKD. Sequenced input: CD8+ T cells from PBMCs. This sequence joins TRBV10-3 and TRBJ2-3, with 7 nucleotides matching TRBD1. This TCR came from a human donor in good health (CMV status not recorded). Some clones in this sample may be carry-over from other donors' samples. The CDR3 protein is CAISESITGGTGTDTQYF. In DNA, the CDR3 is TGTGCCATCAGTGAGTCGATTACTGGTGGGACAGGCACAGATACGCAGTATTTT.